Presented here are 13 T cell receptor beta chains from one specimen sequenced in a study of blood T cells in healthy people across ages. Using a J-beta primer mix together with a sample-barcoded 5' primer, a second PCR was run for about 6 to 12 cycles. In TCRdb, the 5' RACE reads were re-called with MiXCR into one record per CDR3 protein. This sample has about 1,500,000 distinct CDR3 sequences, with under 30% found just once. Specimen: blood. All receptors come from a young woman in good health.

This clonotype appeared many times. The gene calls are TRBV5-1 and TRBJ2-1, with TRBD2 matching 9 bases. Germline CDR1 reads SGHRS; CDR2 reads YFSETQ. CDR3 length equals 17 residues. Trimming cost V 0 bases and J 7 bases; bases outside gene matches: 11. DNA for the CDR3: TGCGCCAGCAGCTTGGTATCGCGGGGGGGCCAGGGGAATGAGCAGTTCTTC. It yields the protein CASSLVSRGGQGNEQFF.

This clonotype was seen at least ten times. The chain has TRBV20-1 and TRBJ2-1; TRBD2 agrees at 11 bases. Germline CDR1 DFQATT, CDR2 SNEGSKA (reference sequence). Unmatched junction bases numbered 2, after V lost 1 base and J lost 3 bases. The CDR3 is 15 amino acids. In DNA form, the CDR3 reads TGCAGTGCTAGAGCACTAGCGGGGGACTACAATGAGCAGTTCTTC. Encoded protein: CSARALAGDYNEQFF.

This chain links TRBV20-1 with TRBJ1-5; no clear D. Germline V gives CDR1 DFQATT, CDR2 SNEGSKA (reference sequence). The CDR3 is 12 amino acids. With 3 bases removed from V and 6 bases from J, the gap between germline ends came to 9 bases. The CDR3 protein is CSASLKGQPQHF. The CDR3 DNA reads as TGCAGTGCTAGTCTCAAAGGTCAGCCCCAGCATTTT.

The CDR3 here is CATSGGGAGTDTQYF. CDR3 sequence (DNA): TGTGCCACCAGCGGGGGGGGAGCGGGCACAGATACGCAGTATTTT. The rearrangement links TRBV15 to TRBJ2-3; 7 nucleotides agree with TRBD2. The germline gives CDR1 LNHNV, CDR2 YYDKDF (reference sequence). This CDR3 is built from 15 residues. V was pared by 5 bases and J by 1 base, with 6 bases of the junction left unmatched. The whole variable domain, filled in from reference TRBV15 and TRBJ2-3, reads DAMVIQNPRYQVTQFGKPVTLSCSQTLNHNVMYWYQQKSSQAPKLLFHYYDKDFNNEADTPDNFQSRRPNTSFCFLDIRSPGLGDTAMYLCATSGGGAGTDTQYFGPGTRLTVL.

This clonotype was recorded a few times. The V gene is TRBV27, the J gene TRBJ1-3, with D tentatively TRBD1 (5 bases). The germline gives CDR1 MNHEY, CDR2 SMNVEV (reference sequence). Deletions cut 4 bases from V and 0 bases from J, with 16 bases between. The CDR3 is made up of 17 amino acids. For the CDR3, the DNA is TGTGCCAGCAGTTCGACAGCTCAACTCTACTCTGGAAACACCATATATTTT. It is translated as CASSSTAQLYSGNTIYF.

In this sample, this clonotype turned up a few times. V is TRBV3-1 and J is TRBJ2-5; TRBD2 agrees at 10 bases. V lost 3 bases and J lost 1; bases outside the gene matches: 8. Germline CDR1 and CDR2: LGHDT and YNNKEL (reference sequence). There are 17 residues in the CDR3. The CDR3 reads CASSQPQASGGQETQYF. Written as DNA, the CDR3 is TGTGCCAGCAGCCAGCCCCAGGCTAGCGGGGGCCAAGAGACCCAGTACTTC.

This clonotype was detected only a few times. The chain uses TRBV5-1 and TRBJ2-3; 7 bases line up with TRBD2. J gave up 7 bases and V 3 bases, and 8 bases lay outside the gene matches. The CDR3 is made up of 14 amino acids. CDR1 and CDR2 (germline): SGHRS, YFSETQ. The CDR3 DNA is TGCGCCAGCAGCTACAGCGGGGCCACCTATACGCAGTATTTT. It codes for CASSYSGATYTQYF.

This clonotype came up a few times. V gene TRBV28 combines with J gene TRBJ2-3; D not resolved. The CDR3 is 13 residues long. Between the trimmed V and J ends, which lost 2 bases and 6 bases, there was a span of 9 bases. Germline CDR1 and CDR2: MDHEN and SYDVKM. As DNA, the CDR3 is TGTGCCAGCAGTTTACGGCAGCGCGATACGCAGTATTTT. The encoded protein is CASSLRQRDTQYF.

The rearrangement links TRBV14 to TRBJ2-1; 7 nucleotides line up with TRBD2. The CDR3 contains 12 residues. CDR1 SGHDN and CDR2 FVKESK come from the germline V gene. Trimming removed 8 bases from V and 11 bases from J; junction bases left unmatched: 9. For the CDR3, the DNA is TGTGCCAGCCGCGCTAGCGGTGATCAGCAGTTCTTC. It yields the protein CASRASGDQQFF.

The chain employs TRBV3-1 and TRBJ2-3; D might be TRBD2 (6 bases). Germline V gives CDR1 LGHDT, CDR2 YNNKEL (reference sequence). This CDR3 comprises 17 residues. V lost 5 bases and J lost 4, with 22 bases in between. In nucleotides, the CDR3 is TGTGCCAGCAGCTCACGGGGACTGCTAAGAGTCTCAGATACGCAGTATTTT. Protein sequence: CASSSRGLLRVSDTQYF.

In DNA form, the CDR3 reads TGCGCTGCCGCAGCTAGCGGGGGGGCTGGGGTGGAGACCCAGTACTTC. This gives the protein CAAAASGGAGVETQYF. The V call is TRBV10-2, the J call TRBJ2-5; 12 bases line up with TRBD2. CDR1 WSHSY and CDR2 SAAADI come from the germline V gene. The CDR3 runs 16 residues.

This chain joins TRBV11-3 and TRBJ2-3; D may be TRBD2 (5 bases). The CDR3 contains 14 residues. V dropped 5 bases and J dropped 6 bases, with 15 bases sitting between them. Germline V gene sequence: CDR1 SGHNT, CDR2 YENEEA. The CDR3 reads CASSHSGLGDTQYF. The CDR3 coding sequence is TGTGCCAGCAGCCACAGCGGTCTCGGGGATACGCAGTATTTT.

The chain uses TRBV20-1 and TRBJ2-1, with a tentative D call TRBD1 (5 bases). Deletions cut 4 bases from V and 3 bases from J, with 10 bases between. CDR3 size: 13 residues. The germline V gene has CDR1 DFQATT and CDR2 SNEGSKA (reference sequence). The CDR3 reads CSATRADYNEQFF. CDR3 sequence (DNA): TGCAGTGCTACCAGGGCCGACTACAATGAGCAGTTCTTC.